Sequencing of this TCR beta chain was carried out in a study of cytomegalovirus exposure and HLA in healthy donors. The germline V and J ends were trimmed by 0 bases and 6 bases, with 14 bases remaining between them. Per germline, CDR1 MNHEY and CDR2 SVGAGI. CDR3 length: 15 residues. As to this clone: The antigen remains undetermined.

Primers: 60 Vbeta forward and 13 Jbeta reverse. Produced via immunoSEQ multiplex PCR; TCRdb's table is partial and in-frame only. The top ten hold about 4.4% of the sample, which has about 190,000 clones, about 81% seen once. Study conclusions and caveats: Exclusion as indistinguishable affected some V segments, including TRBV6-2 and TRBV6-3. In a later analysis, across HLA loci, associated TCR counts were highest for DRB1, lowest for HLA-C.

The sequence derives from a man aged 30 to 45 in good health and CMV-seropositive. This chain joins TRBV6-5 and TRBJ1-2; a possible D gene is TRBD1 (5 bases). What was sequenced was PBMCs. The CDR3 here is CASSYSRGGDDGYTF. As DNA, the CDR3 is TGTGCCAGCAGTTACTCGAGGGGAGGTGACGATGGCTACACCTTC.